This T cell receptor (beta chain) was retrieved from a study of Ad26.COV2.S vaccination and SARS-CoV-2 variants. Treatment meaning: some 20 received Ad26.COV2.S at low or high dose, single or two shots; 5 received placebo; per-sample allocation not given. Samples analyzed were those drawn on day 63 after the first vaccine or placebo injection. An adult of 18-55 years in Boston served as donor. The V gene lost 6 bases and the J gene lost 2 bases, with 13 bases spanning the gap. CDR3 length: 14 residues. The germline CDR1 and CDR2 sequences are MNHEY and SVGAGI. Repertoires were generated with immunoSEQ multiplex PCR, while TCRdb's copy carries only in-frame clones and drops some. Of a few hundred thousand clones in the sample, roughly 88% were seen once.

The material sequenced was peripheral blood, taken in a trial of Ad26.COV2.S vaccine versus placebo. V gene TRBV6-5 combines with J gene TRBJ1-2; maybe TRBD1 (5 bases). The receptor was derived from a person between 18 and 65 years old who received the Ad26.COV2.S COVID-19 vaccine or a placebo. In DNA form, the CDR3 reads TGTGCCAGCAGCCGCGAGGGGACGAACTATGGCTACACCTTC. Translating gives CASSREGTNYGYTF.